The entry below describes one T cell receptor beta chain. Isolated RNA was reverse transcribed into cDNA used as the sequencing template. Only in-frame clones appear in the TCRdb table, and some are missing; sequencing was by immunoSEQ multiplex PCR. Seen here are 150,000 to 250,000 clones, approximately 56% observed once, and the top ten hold 3% to 3.5%. Treatment noted: oral pan-JAK inhibitor, 5-10 mg twice daily. These data belong to a study of CD8+ T cells in alopecia areata. Study at large: Severity scoring for treated patients was based on the percentage of affected scalp area.

Germline V gene data show CDR1 as MNHEY and CDR2 as SVGAGI. The V segment lost 6 bases and the J segment 13 bases; nucleotides outside the gene matches: 6. This CDR3 is built from 11 residues. Sequencing was performed on CD4+ T cells sorted from blood, taken at week 4, from a patient treated with tofacitinib. The chain carries TRBV6-5 and TRBJ2-1, with 7 bases lining up with TRBD1. The sequence was obtained from a human donor with alopecia areata. The CDR3 sequence is CASRGTARQFF. The CDR3 DNA reads TGTGCCAGCAGAGGGACAGCCCGACAGTTCTTC.